This T cell receptor beta chain was sequenced for a study of CD8 T cells in Susac syndrome. With random hexamers, roughly 0.45 to 1 ug RNA was reverse transcribed. Multiplex PCR with immunoSEQ amplified the TCR beta CDR3 across 54 Vbeta and 13 Jbeta. TCRdb re-called the immunoSEQ multiplex PCR reads through MiXCR, storing one row per CDR3 protein. The table has 150,000 to 200,000 distinct CDR3 sequences, approximately 94% seen once; the top ten hold about 0.09%. Germline loops: CDR1 WSHSY, CDR2 SAAADI. The CDR3 sequence is 13 residues long. Trimming cost V 6 bases and J 7 bases; bases outside gene matches: 7.

This TCR was sampled from a human donor with multiple sclerosis. J is TRBJ2-7 and V is TRBV10-2, with 9 bases matching TRBD1. Sequenced material: CD4+ T cells from PBMCs. CDR3 residues: CASRRDRVEEQYF. DNA for the CDR3: TGCGCCAGCAGGAGGGACAGGGTGGAGGAGCAGTACTTC.